A single sample gave rise to the 4 T cell receptor beta chains below, sequenced in a study of T cell responses to AZD1222 COVID-19 vaccine. Libraries were prepared by immunoSEQ multiplex PCR; TCRdb keeps only in-frame clonotypes and omits some of them. The sample lists roughly 65,000 clones; about 80% were seen once. The specimen comprised peripheral blood, sampled on day 0 of AZD1222 vaccination. The receptor source for this set is an adult in good health.

The table lists this clone with a few counts. The chain uses TRBV7-9 and TRBJ1-1; D gene unclear. Germline assignment: CDR1 SEHNR and CDR2 FQNEAQ (reference sequence). CDR3 length: 11 residues. With 6 bases removed from V and 4 bases from J, the gap between germline ends came to 6 bases. This CDR3 is CASSYSTEAFF. CDR3 in DNA: TGTGCCAGCAGTTATAGCACTGAAGCTTTCTTT.

V gene TRBV29-1 combines with J gene TRBJ1-1; D ambiguous. The germline CDR1 and CDR2 sequences are SQVTM and ANQGSEA. Between the trimmed V and J ends, which lost 4 bases and 3 bases, there was a span of 12 bases. CDR3 length equals 13 residues. The CDR3 is CSVAGGRHTEAFF. CDR3 in DNA: TGCAGCGTTGCAGGAGGCAGGCACACTGAAGCTTTCTTT. Full variable domain (rest looked up from reference TRBV29-1 and TRBJ1-1): SAVISQKPSRDICQRGTSLTIQCQVDSQVTMMFWYRQQPGQSLTLIATANQGSEATYESGFVIDKFPISRPNLTFSTLTVSNMSPEDSSIYLCSVAGGRHTEAFFGQGTRLTVV.

The chain links TRBV25-1 to TRBJ1-2, with no clear D. Trimming pared 4 bases from V and 6 bases from J, leaving 12 bases between. Looked up from germline, CDR1 is MGHDK and CDR2 is SYGVNS. The CDR3 is 13 residues long. In nucleotides, the CDR3 is TGTGCCAGCAGTGCCACCCGGCGAGATGGCTACACCTTC. Translating it yields CASSATRRDGYTF.

The chain joins TRBV2 to TRBJ1-1; D is undetermined. This CDR3 contains 14 residues. The germline V gene has CDR1 SNHLY and CDR2 FYNNEI. The V end was cut by 1 base, the J end by 0 bases, with 6 bases between. CDR3 loop: CASSEDGVNTEAFF. As DNA, the CDR3 is TGTGCCAGCAGTGAAGACGGGGTGAACACTGAAGCTTTCTTT.